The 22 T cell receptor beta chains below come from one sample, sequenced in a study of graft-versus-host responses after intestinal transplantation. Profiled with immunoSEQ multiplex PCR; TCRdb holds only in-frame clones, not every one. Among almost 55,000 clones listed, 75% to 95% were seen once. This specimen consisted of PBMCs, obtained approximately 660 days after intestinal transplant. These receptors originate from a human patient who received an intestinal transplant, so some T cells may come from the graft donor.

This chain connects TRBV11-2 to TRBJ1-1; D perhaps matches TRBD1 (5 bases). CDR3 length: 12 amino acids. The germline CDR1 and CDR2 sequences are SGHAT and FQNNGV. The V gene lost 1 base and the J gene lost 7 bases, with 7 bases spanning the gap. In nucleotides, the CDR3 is TGTGCCAGCAGCTTAGCGGGGGTTGAAGCTTTCTTT. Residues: CASSLAGVEAFF.

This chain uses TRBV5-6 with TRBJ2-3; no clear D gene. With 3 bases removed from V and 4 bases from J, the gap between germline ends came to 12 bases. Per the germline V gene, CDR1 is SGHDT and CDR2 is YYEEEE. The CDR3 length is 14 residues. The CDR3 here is CASSWRDVADTQYF. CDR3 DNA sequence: TGTGCCAGCAGCTGGCGAGATGTAGCAGATACGCAGTATTTT.

The DNA for the CDR3 is TGCGCCAGCAGCTTACAAGCGGGGGTGGGGTCCTACGAGCAGTACTTC. It is translated as CASSLQAGVGSYEQYF. The chain uses TRBV5-1 and TRBJ2-7, with TRBD2 matching over 8 bases. The CDR3 totals 16 residues. V dropped 2 bases and J dropped 1; count of bases not matched to a gene: 8. CDR1 is SGHRS and CDR2 is YFSETQ in the germline V gene.

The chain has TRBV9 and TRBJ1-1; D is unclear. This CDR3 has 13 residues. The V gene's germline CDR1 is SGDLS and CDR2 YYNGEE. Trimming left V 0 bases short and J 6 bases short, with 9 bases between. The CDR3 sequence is CASSVEVGPEAFF. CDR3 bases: TGTGCCAGCAGCGTAGAGGTTGGCCCTGAAGCTTTCTTT.

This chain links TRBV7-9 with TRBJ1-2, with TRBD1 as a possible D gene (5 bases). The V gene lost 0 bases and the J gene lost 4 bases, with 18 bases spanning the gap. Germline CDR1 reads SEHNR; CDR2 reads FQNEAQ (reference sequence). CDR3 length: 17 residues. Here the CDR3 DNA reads TGTGCCAGCAGCTTAGCGCTAAGCGACAGCGATATCTATGGCTACACCTTC. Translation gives CASSLALSDSDIYGYTF.

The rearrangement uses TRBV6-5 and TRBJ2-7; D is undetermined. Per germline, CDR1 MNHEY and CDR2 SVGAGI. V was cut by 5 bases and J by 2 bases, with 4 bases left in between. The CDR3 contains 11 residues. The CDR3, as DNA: TGTGCCAGCAGTGGACCCTACGAGCAGTACTTC. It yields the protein CASSGPYEQYF.

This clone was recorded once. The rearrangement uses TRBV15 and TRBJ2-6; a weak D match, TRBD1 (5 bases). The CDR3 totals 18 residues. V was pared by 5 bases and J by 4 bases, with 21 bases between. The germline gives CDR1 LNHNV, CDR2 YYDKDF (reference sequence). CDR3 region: CATSSVGQGFRGANVLTF. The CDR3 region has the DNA TGTGCCACCAGCTCTGTTGGGCAGGGTTTCCGCGGGGCCAACGTCCTGACTTTC. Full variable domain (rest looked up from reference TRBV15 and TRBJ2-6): DAMVIQNPRYQVTQFGKPVTLSCSQTLNHNVMYWYQQKSSQAPKLLFHYYDKDFNNEADTPDNFQSRRPNTSFCFLDIRSPGLGDTAMYLCATSSVGQGFRGANVLTFGAGSRLTVL.

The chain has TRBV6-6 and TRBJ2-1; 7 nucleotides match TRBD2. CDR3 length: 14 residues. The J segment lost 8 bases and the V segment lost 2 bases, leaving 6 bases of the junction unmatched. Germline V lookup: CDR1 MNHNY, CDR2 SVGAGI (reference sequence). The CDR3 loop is CASSYAGVNDEQFF. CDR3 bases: TGTGCCAGCAGTTACGCGGGGGTGAACGATGAGCAGTTCTTC.

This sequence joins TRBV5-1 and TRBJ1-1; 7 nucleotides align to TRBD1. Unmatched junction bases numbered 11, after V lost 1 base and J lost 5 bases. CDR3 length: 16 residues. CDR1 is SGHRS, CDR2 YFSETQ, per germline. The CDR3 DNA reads TGCGCCAGCAGCTTGCCCGAACAGGGGTCGGGGACTGAAGCTTTCTTT. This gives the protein CASSLPEQGSGTEAFF.

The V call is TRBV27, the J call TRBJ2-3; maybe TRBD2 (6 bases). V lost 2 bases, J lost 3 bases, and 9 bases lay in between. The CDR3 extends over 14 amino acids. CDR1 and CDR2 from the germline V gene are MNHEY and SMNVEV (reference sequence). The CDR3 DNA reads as TGTGCCAGCAGTTTAGTGGGGGGAACAGATACGCAGTATTTT. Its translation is CASSLVGGTDTQYF.

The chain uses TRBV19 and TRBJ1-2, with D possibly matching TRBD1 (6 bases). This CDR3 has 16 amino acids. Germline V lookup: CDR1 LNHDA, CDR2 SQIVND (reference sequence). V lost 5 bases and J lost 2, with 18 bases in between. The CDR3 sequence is CASSFWRTDSNYGYTF. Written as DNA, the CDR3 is TGTGCCAGTAGTTTCTGGAGGACAGACTCAAACTATGGCTACACCTTC.

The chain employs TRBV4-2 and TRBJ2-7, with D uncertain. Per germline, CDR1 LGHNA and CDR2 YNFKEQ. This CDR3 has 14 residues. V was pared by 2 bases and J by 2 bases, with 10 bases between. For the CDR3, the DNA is TGTGCCAGCAGCCAAACCCCTGGAACCTACGAGCAGTACTTC. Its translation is CASSQTPGTYEQYF.

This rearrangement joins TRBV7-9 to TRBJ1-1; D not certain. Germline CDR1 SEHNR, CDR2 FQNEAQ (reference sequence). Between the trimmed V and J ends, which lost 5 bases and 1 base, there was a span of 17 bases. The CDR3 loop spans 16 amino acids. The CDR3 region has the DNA TGTGCCAGCAGCCCCTACCGTTCCCGGGCGAACACTGAAGCTTTCTTT. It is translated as CASSPYRSRANTEAFF.

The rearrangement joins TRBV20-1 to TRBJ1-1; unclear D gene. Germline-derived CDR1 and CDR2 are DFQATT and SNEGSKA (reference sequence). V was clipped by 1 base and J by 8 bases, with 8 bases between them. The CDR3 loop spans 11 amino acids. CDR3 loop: CSARALGEAFF. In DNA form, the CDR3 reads TGCAGTGCTAGAGCTCTGGGCGAAGCTTTCTTT.

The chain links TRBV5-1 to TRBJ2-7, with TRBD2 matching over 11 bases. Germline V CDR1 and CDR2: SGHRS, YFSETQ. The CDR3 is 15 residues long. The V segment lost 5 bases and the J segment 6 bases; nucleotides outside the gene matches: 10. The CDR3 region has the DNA TGCGCCAGCAGTTTGATAGCGGGGGGGGCGACCGAGCAGTACTTC. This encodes CASSLIAGGATEQYF.

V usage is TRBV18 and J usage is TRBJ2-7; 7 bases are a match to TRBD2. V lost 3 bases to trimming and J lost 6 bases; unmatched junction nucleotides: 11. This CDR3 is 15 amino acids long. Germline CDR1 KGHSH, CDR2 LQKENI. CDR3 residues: CASSPGGVAGFEQYF. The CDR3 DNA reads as TGTGCCAGCTCACCCGGTGGGGTAGCGGGCTTCGAGCAGTACTTC.

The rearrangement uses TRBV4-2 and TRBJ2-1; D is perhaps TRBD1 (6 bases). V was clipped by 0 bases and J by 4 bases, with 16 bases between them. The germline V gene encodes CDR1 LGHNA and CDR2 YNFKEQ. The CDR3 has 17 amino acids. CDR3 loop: CASSQDYGQTPYNEQFF. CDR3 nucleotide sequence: TGTGCCAGCAGCCAAGATTACGGACAGACCCCTTACAATGAGCAGTTCTTC.

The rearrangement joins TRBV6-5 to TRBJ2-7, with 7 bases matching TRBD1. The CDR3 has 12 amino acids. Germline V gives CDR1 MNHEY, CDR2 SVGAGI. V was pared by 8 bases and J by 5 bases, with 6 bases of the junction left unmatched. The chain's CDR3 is CASGEGGNEQYF. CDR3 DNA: TGTGCCAGCGGAGAAGGGGGCAACGAGCAGTACTTC.

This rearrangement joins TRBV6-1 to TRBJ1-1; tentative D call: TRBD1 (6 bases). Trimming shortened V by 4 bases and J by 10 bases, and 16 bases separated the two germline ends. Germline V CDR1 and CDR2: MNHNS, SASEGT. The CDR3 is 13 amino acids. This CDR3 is CASSGGTPGRAFF. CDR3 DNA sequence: TGTGCCAGCAGTGGAGGGACACCCGGAAGAGCTTTCTTT.

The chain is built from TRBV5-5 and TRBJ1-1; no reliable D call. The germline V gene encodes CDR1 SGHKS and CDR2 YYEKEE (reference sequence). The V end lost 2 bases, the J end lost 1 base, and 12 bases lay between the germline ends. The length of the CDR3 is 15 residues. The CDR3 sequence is CASSLRVLKNTEAFF. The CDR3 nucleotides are TGTGCCAGCAGCTTACGGGTGTTGAAGAACACTGAAGCTTTCTTT. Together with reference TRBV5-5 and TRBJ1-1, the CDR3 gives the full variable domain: DAGVTQSPTHLIKTRGQQVTLRCSPISGHKSVSWYQQVLGQGPQFIFQYYEKEERGRGNFPDRFSARQFPNYSSELNVNALLLGDSALYLCASSLRVLKNTEAFFGQGTRLTVV.

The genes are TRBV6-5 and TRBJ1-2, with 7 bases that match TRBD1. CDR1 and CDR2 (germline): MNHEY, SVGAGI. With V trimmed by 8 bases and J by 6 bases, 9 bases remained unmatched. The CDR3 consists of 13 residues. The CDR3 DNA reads TGTGCCAGCGCGGACAGGCGGGCCGATGGCTACACCTTC. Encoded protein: CASADRRADGYTF.

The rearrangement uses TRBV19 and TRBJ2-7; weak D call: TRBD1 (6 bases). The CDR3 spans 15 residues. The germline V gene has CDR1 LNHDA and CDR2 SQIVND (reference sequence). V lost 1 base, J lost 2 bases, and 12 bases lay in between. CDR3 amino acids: CASSIGVRGPYEQYF. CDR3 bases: TGTGCCAGTAGTATAGGCGTCAGGGGCCCCTACGAGCAGTACTTC.